This T cell receptor (beta chain) comes out of a study of T cells after posttransplantation cyclophosphamide. Regarding the study as a whole: TRB clonality was highly associated with recipient CMV seropositivity and reactivation. Tissue-infiltrating T cells from skin or gut overlapped little with blood T cells. Later post-transplant blood repertoires were often dominated by donor CD8+ memory clones.

The assay was immunoSEQ multiplex PCR, and TCRdb's table has in-frame clones only and misses some. The sample records about 30,000 clones, 91% being singletons. With regard to this clone: Its specificity is unknown.

Cells defined as naive were viable CD3+CD4+ or CD3+CD8+ and CCR7+CD45RA+CD45RO-CD95-CD27+CD28+. Material for sequencing was naive CD4+ T cells sorted from blood. The clonotype originates from a man younger than 45 in good health and a related stem cell transplant donor.

CDR3 region: CASSETAGNTGELFF. The CDR3 nucleotides read TGTGCCAGCAGTGAAACGGCGGGGAACACCGGGGAGCTGTTTTTT. V is TRBV6-1 and J is TRBJ2-2; TRBD2 might be the D (5 bases). V lost 2 bases and J 1 base, leaving 8 bases between the germline ends. Germline CDR1 MNHNS, CDR2 SASEGT. This CDR3 contains 15 residues.